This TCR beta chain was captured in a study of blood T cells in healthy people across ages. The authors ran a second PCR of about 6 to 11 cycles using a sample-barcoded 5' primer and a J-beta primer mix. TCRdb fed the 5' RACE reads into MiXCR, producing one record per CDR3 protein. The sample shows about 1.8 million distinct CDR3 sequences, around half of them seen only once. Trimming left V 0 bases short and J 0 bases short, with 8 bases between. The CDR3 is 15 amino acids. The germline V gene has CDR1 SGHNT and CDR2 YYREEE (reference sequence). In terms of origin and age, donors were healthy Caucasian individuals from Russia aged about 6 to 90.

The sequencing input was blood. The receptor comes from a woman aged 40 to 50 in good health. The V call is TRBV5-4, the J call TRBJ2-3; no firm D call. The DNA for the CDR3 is TGTGCCAGCAGCTTGGACCTCCCTAGCACAGATACGCAGTATTTT. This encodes CASSLDLPSTDTQYF.